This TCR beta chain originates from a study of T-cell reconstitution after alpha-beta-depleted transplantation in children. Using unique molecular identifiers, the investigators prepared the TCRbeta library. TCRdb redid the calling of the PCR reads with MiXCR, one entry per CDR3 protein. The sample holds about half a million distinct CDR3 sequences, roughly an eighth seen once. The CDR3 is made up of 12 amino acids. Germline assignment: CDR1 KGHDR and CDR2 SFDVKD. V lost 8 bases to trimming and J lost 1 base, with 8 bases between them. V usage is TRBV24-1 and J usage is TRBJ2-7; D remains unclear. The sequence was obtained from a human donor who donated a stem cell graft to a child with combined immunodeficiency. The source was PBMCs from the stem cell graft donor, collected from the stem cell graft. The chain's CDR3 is CATKGSSYEQYF. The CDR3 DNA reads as TGTGCCACCAAGGGTTCATCCTACGAGCAGTACTTC.